This is a list of T cell receptor beta chains from one sample in a study of CD8+ T cells in alopecia areata. TCRdb's table, derived via immunoSEQ multiplex PCR, lists solely in-frame clones and lacks some. The sample holds 130,000 or so clones; around 49% are singletons and the top ten take roughly a sixth. The sample here was CD8+ T cells sorted from blood, taken at week 0. These receptor sequences come from a human donor with alopecia areata. CDR3s include the opening cysteine and the closing phenylalanine or tryptophan. A D gene is named only where the DNA matches it firmly. Clone sizes are given selectively: once, few, many, or a class where the clone is expanded.

j_call v_call d_call clone_size cdr3_aa cdr3_nt
TRBJ2-5 TRBV29-1 . . CSVDALGKTEETQYF TGCAGCGTTGACGCGTTAGGGAAGACCGAAGAGACCCAGTACTTC
TRBJ2-5 TRBV6-5 TRBD2 . CASSLGLAGGETQYF TGTGCCAGCAGTCTGGGACTAGCGGGAGGAGAGACCCAGTACTTC
TRBJ2-7 TRBV5-4 . . CASSPWDRTYEQYF TGTGCCAGCAGCCCATGGGACCGAACCTACGAGCAGTACTTC
TRBJ2-2 TRBV6-1 . many CASSEGLANTGELFF TGTGCCAGCAGTGAAGGACTAGCGAACACCGGGGAGCTGTTTTTT
TRBJ2-7 TRBV7-9 TRBD2 few CASSHAAQRGTYEQYF TGTGCCAGCAGTCATGCCGCCCAGCGGGGGACCTACGAGCAGTACTTC
TRBJ1-6 TRBV7-6 . . CASSLAGGRDNSPLHF TGTGCCAGCAGCTTAGCGGGGGGGCGGGATAATTCACCCCTCCACTTT
TRBJ2-5 TRBV7-9 . . CASSLGREYQETQYF TGTGCCAGCAGCTTAGGCAGGGAGTACCAAGAGACCCAGTACTTC
TRBJ2-5 TRBV13 . . CASSSYHLSETQYF TGTGCCAGCAGCTCCTACCACCTCAGCGAGACCCAGTACTTC
TRBJ2-5 TRBV21-1 . . CASSKEGQRGDQETQYF TGTGCCAGCAGCAAAGAGGGGCAGCGGGGGGACCAAGAGACCCAGTACTTC
TRBJ2-7 TRBV6-5 TRBD1 . CASSSWDRPYEQYF TGTGCCAGCAGTTCCTGGGACAGGCCCTACGAGCAGTACTTC
TRBJ2-3 TRBV19 TRBD1 many CASSGGQGATDTQYF TGTGCCAGTAGTGGAGGACAGGGGGCCACAGATACGCAGTATTTT
TRBJ2-7 TRBV6-5 . . CASSYSGTYEQYF TGTGCCAGCAGTTACTCTGGTACCTACGAGCAGTACTTC
TRBJ2-1 TRBV18 . . CASSPRTVRLANEQFF TGTGCCAGCTCACCACGGACAGTAAGGTTGGCCAATGAGCAGTTCTTC
TRBJ2-2 TRBV2 . . CASSNTGELFF TGTGCCAGCAGTAACACCGGGGAGCTGTTTTTT
TRBJ2-7 TRBV13 . . CASSLRASYEQYF TGTGCCAGCAGCCTACGGGCTTCCTACGAGCAGTACTTC
TRBJ2-7 TRBV7-7 TRBD2 few CASSPGGAYEQYF TGTGCTAGCAGCCCCGGGGGGGCCTACGAGCAGTACTTC
TRBJ2-1 TRBV4-1 . few CASSQKSGTYNEQFF TGCGCCAGCAGCCAAAAGTCCGGGACGTACAATGAGCAGTTCTTC
TRBJ2-2 TRBV4-3 . . CASSQVVDSTGELFF TGCGCCAGCAGCCAAGTCGTCGACAGCACCGGGGAGCTGTTTTTT